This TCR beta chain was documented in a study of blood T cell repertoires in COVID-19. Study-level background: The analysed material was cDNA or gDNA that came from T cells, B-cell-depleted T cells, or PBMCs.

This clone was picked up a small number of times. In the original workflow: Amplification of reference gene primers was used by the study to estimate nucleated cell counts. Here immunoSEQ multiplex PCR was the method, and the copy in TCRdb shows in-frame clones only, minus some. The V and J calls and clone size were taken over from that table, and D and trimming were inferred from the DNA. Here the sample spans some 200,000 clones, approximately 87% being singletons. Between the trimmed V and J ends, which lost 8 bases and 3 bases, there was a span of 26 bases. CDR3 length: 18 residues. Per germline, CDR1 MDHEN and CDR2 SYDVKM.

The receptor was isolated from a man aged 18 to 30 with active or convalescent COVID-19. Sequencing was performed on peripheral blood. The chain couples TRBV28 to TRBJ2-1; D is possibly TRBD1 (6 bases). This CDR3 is CASPPTRTVRVRYNEQFF. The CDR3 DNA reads TGTGCCAGCCCTCCAACAAGGACAGTTCGTGTCCGCTACAATGAGCAGTTCTTC.